A few counts support the clone carrying this T cell receptor (beta chain). As yet, its antigen is unknown. The time point here: persistent/refractory GD, antithyroid drugs over 5 years with positive TRAb. PBMC RNA served as the TCR library source. An endocrinology department in Xi'an, China, supplied the patients. The data belong to a study of regulatory T cells in long-lasting Graves disease. The wider study: Persistence in Graves' disease denoted antithyroid drug use beyond 5 years alongside positive TSH receptor antibodies. Study-wide results and caveats: Lower TCR diversity was seen in persistent Graves' patients than in newly diagnosed ones.

CDR3-region Arm-PCR and iRepertoire HTBI primers produced the TCR beta libraries. TCRdb redid the calling of the multiplex PCR reads with MiXCR, one entry per CDR3 protein. The data show approximately 500,000 distinct CDR3 sequences, around a fifth seen once. The input for sequencing was peripheral blood mononuclear cells (PBMCs), taken when the disease was refractory, from a patient treated with antithyroid drugs. This receptor was obtained from a female donor with Graves disease.

In DNA, the CDR3 is TGTGCCAGCAGTCCCCCTTTAGCGGGGACGAACACCGGGGAGCTGTTTTTT. It translates to CASSPPLAGTNTGELFF. This chain uses TRBV27 with TRBJ2-2; 8 nucleotides line up with TRBD2. The CDR3 extends over 17 amino acids. The V segment lost 5 bases and the J segment 0 bases; nucleotides outside the gene matches: 8. CDR1 and CDR2 from the germline V gene are MNHEY and SMNVEV (reference sequence).